The next 7 T cell receptor beta chains were all read from a single sample in a study of low-dose radiotherapy and immunotherapy resistance in tumors. Time point denoted: after trial treatment. Noted treatment: LDRT plus nivolumab, ipilimumab, low-dose cyclophosphamide and aspirin (RACIN trial). Covering alpha and beta chains, TRAV- and TRBV-specific primers were used for the first-strand cDNA. A constant-region primer paired with the V-primer adapter amplified TCRs over about 20 PCR cycles. TCRdb redid the calling of the reads with MiXCR, one entry per CDR3 protein. This table holds more than 90,000 distinct CDR3 sequences, around 20% found once. Source: PBMCs, taken after low-dose radiotherapy plus immunotherapy. Every receptor here comes from a male donor with prostate cancer.

A note on this clonotype: A far more abundant clone sits one base away, making this likely a read error. The chain is built from TRBV11-2 and TRBJ2-1, with 9 bases matching TRBD2. The germline V gene encodes CDR1 SGHAT and CDR2 FQNNGV. This CDR3 is 15 amino acids long. Trimming took 1 base from V and 10 from J; bases not matched to a gene: 8. CDR3 protein: CASSLASGEPYEQFF. The CDR3 bases are TGTGCCAGCAGCTTAGCTAGCGGGGAGCCCTACGAGCAGTTCTTC. Using reference TRBV11-2 and TRBJ2-1 for the parts outside the CDR3, the full variable domain is EAGVAQSPRYKIIEKRQSVAFWCNPISGHATLYWYQQILGQGPKLLIQFQNNGVVDDSQLPKDRFSAERLKGVDSTLKIQPAKLEDSAVYLCASSLASGEPYEQFFGPGTRLTVL.

This clonotype was counted many times. The chain combines TRBV5-1 with TRBJ1-2; possible D gene TRBD1, 5 bases. The CDR3 totals 15 residues. Trimming stripped 1 base from V and 8 bases from J, with 18 bases between. Germline CDR1 is SGHRS and CDR2 is YFSETQ. Here the CDR3 reads CASSLIGALNGGYTF. DNA for the CDR3: TGCGCCAGCAGCTTGATTGGGGCCCTGAACGGGGGCTACACCTTC.

This clonotype was observed many times. The CDR3 loop reads CASPGRETQYF. The CDR3 DNA reads as TGTGCAAGTCCCGGGCGGGAGACCCAGTACTTC. V gene TRBV12-2 combines with J gene TRBJ2-5; the tabulated D call, TRBD1, remains unverified against the DNA. TRBV12-2 is designated a pseudogene. The CDR3 spans 11 residues.

In its sample, this clonotype was seen many times. The chain carries TRBV7-9 and TRBJ2-2, with D tentatively TRBD1 or TRBD2 (5 bases each). Trimming removed 11 bases at V and 3 bases at J, with 22 bases between. From germline, CDR1 is SEHNR and CDR2 FQNEAQ (reference sequence). The CDR3 runs 16 residues. CDR3 protein: CAGGLQGAQYTGELFF. The CDR3 nucleotides read TGTGCCGGCGGGTTGCAAGGGGCGCAGTACACCGGGGAGCTGTTTTTT.

This clonotype was recorded many times. The gene calls are TRBV20-1 and TRBJ2-5; tentative D call: TRBD2 (7 bases). The V and J ends lost 3 bases and 5 bases respectively, with 16 bases between them. CDR3 length equals 14 residues. CDR1 and CDR2 from the germline V gene are DFQATT and SNEGSKA (reference sequence). CDR3 loop: CSASRRGRGETQYF. In DNA, the CDR3 is TGCAGTGCTAGTAGGCGGGGGCGGGGGGAGACCCAGTACTTC.

This clonotype has a count of ten or more. The rearrangement links TRBV10-3 to TRBJ2-2, with 7 bases aligning to TRBD1. Trimming took 7 bases from V and 1 from J; bases not matched to a gene: 3. CDR3 length: 14 residues. Germline V gene data show CDR1 as ENHRY and CDR2 as SYGVKD. The CDR3 bases are TGTGCCATCATGCAGGGGGTGAACACCGGGGAGCTGTTTTTT. Its protein is CAIMQGVNTGELFF.

This clonotype was seen repeatedly, ten times or more. This chain links TRBV20-1 with TRBJ2-1; maybe TRBD2 (6 bases). Per germline, CDR1 DFQATT and CDR2 SNEGSKA (reference sequence). The germline V and J ends were trimmed by 2 bases and 6 bases, with 14 bases remaining between them. The CDR3 loop spans 14 amino acids. This chain's CDR3 is CSARSGLGVNEQFF. The DNA of the CDR3 is TGCAGTGCTAGATCGGGACTGGGGGTCAATGAGCAGTTCTTC.